This TCR beta chain appears in the sequencing data of a study of glioma-infiltrating T cells after dendritic cell vaccination. Regarding time point: after dendritic cell vaccination, including at tumor progression/relapse. Study conclusions and caveats: Higher pretreatment TIL content predicted longer progression-free time and survival.

Trimming left V 5 bases short and J 2 bases short, with 8 bases between. CDR3 length: 13 amino acids. The germline V gene has CDR1 ENHRY and CDR2 SYGVKD. To note about this clone: Its target is unknown.

Produced via immunoSEQ multiplex PCR; TCRdb's table is partial and in-frame only. Seen here are approximately 85,000 clones, 85% observed once, and the top ten hold under 8.5%. V usage is TRBV10-3 and J usage is TRBJ2-3, with D perhaps matching TRBD2 (5 bases). The receptor comes from a human donor with glioblastoma. This material consisted of blood, taken after dendritic cell vaccination. The CDR3 coding sequence is TGTGCCATCAGTAGCGGTTTCACAGATACGCAGTATTTT. This gives the protein CAISSGFTDTQYF.